These 28 T cell receptor beta chains were all obtained from the same sample, sequenced in a study of blood T cell repertoires in COVID-19. TCRdb keeps only in-frame clones here, not all; method: immunoSEQ multiplex PCR. The sample contains some 200,000 clones, 85% to 90% of which appear only once. The specimen was peripheral blood. The receptors come from a man aged 35-49 years with active or convalescent COVID-19.

This clone was detected a few times. This chain connects TRBV7-2 to TRBJ2-7; a possible D gene is TRBD2 (5 bases). Germline-derived CDR1 and CDR2 are SGHTA and FQGNSA. V gave up 0 bases and J gave up 2 bases, with 8 bases separating them. The CDR3 extends over 14 amino acids. The CDR3 loop reads CASSLAGETYEQYF. The CDR3 DNA follows: TGTGCCAGCAGCTTAGCCGGGGAGACCTACGAGCAGTACTTC.

The gene calls are TRBV6-1 and TRBJ2-7; D is undetermined. V lost 1 base to trimming and J lost 1 base, with 8 bases between them. This CDR3 has 14 amino acids. Germline-derived CDR1 and CDR2 are MNHNS and SASEGT. CDR3: CASSEEPRSYEQYF. Written as DNA, the CDR3 is TGTGCCAGCAGTGAAGAGCCCCGTTCCTACGAGCAGTACTTC.

This clone came up once. The chain couples TRBV10-3 to TRBJ2-4, with D possibly being TRBD2 (6 bases). The V and J ends lost 6 bases and 6 bases respectively, with 12 bases between them. The CDR3 consists of 13 residues. The germline V gene encodes CDR1 ENHRY and CDR2 SYGVKD. This CDR3 is CAISGGEANIQYF. In nucleotides, the CDR3 is TGTGCCATCAGCGGGGGTGAGGCAAACATTCAGTACTTC.

V is TRBV7-9 and J is TRBJ2-7, with TRBD1 matching 8 bases. This CDR3 has 15 amino acids. Germline-derived CDR1 and CDR2 are SEHNR and FQNEAQ (reference sequence). V gave up 5 bases and J gave up 4 bases; unmatched junction bases: 10. The CDR3 loop is CASSATGVGIYEQYF. CDR3 DNA sequence: TGTGCCAGCAGCGCGACAGGGGTCGGGATTTACGAGCAGTACTTC.

The J gene is TRBJ2-7, the V gene TRBV7-2; D perhaps matches TRBD2 (6 bases). Germline CDR1 and CDR2: SGHTA and FQGNSA. V was pared by 5 bases and J by 3 bases, with 14 bases between. This CDR3 is 14 amino acids long. CDR3 nucleotides: TGTGCCAGCAGCCAGACTAGGTGGGGCTACGAGCAGTACTTC. Its protein is CASSQTRWGYEQYF.

The chain is built from TRBV10-3 and TRBJ2-2, with 16 positions matching TRBD2. Losses at the gene ends were 11 bases for V and 2 bases for J; bases not matched to a gene: 11. This CDR3 has 18 amino acids. CDR1 ENHRY and CDR2 SYGVKD come from the germline V gene. CDR3 in DNA: TGTGCCGCCCGACCGGGACTAGCGGGAGGGCCAAACACCGGGGAGCTGTTTTTT. Its protein product is CAARPGLAGGPNTGELFF.

V gene TRBV7-8 combines with J gene TRBJ1-2; no reliable D call. Germline V gives CDR1 SGHVS, CDR2 FQNEAQ. Trimming took 1 base from V and 3 from J, leaving 6 bases between them. The CDR3 runs 13 residues. The CDR3 loop is CASSLETYYGYTF. CDR3 DNA: TGTGCCAGCAGCTTAGAGACATACTATGGCTACACCTTC.

Only one count was recorded for this clone. The V call is TRBV5-1, the J call TRBJ1-5; D may be TRBD1 (5 bases). CDR3 length: 17 residues. CDR1 SGHRS and CDR2 YFSETQ come from the germline V gene. V gave up 4 bases and J gave up 0 bases, with 17 bases separating them. The CDR3 here is CASSPWGREYSNQPQHF. The CDR3 DNA is TGCGCCAGCAGCCCCTGGGGCAGGGAATATAGCAATCAGCCCCAGCATTTT.

The genes are TRBV30 and TRBJ2-5, with TRBD2 matching 10 bases. Germline CDR1 and CDR2: GTSNPN and SVGIG (reference sequence). The CDR3 spans 14 residues. Trimming cost V 4 bases and J 5 bases; bases outside gene matches: 7. Here the CDR3 DNA reads TGTGCCTGGACTAGCGGGAGAGGGGGGGAGACCCAGTACTTC. This gives the protein CAWTSGRGGETQYF.

The V call is TRBV28, the J call TRBJ2-1; 11 positions agree with TRBD2. Per germline, CDR1 MDHEN and CDR2 SYDVKM. Losses at the gene ends were 4 bases for V and 6 bases for J; bases not matched to a gene: 5. The CDR3 is made up of 15 amino acids. CDR3 loop: CASSSTSGSINEQFF. As DNA, the CDR3 is TGTGCCAGCAGTTCAACTAGCGGGAGTATCAATGAGCAGTTCTTC. Complete variable domain (other parts from reference TRBV28 and TRBJ2-1): DVKVTQSSRYLVKRTGEKVFLECVQDMDHENMFWYRQDPGLGLRLIYFSYDVKMKEKGDIPEGYSVSREKKERFSLILESASTNQTSMYLCASSSTSGSINEQFFGPGTRLTVL.

This clone was observed a handful of times. The chain is built from TRBV19 and TRBJ2-7, with 10 bases fitting TRBD1. V lost 4 bases, J lost 6 bases, and 6 bases stayed unmatched. CDR1 is LNHDA and CDR2 is SQIVND in the germline V gene (reference sequence). This CDR3 is built from 14 residues. CDR3 sequence: CASSKRQGAFEQYF. In DNA, the CDR3 is TGTGCCAGTAGTAAACGACAGGGGGCTTTCGAGCAGTACTTC. Together with reference TRBV19 and TRBJ2-7, the CDR3 gives the full variable domain: DGGITQSPKYLFRKEGQNVTLSCEQNLNHDAMYWYRQDPGQGLRLIYYSQIVNDFQKGDIAEGYSVSREKKESFPLTVTSAQKNPTAFYLCASSKRQGAFEQYFGPGTRLTVT.

This clone was seen only a few times. The V call is TRBV6-5, the J call TRBJ1-5, with D tentatively TRBD1 (5 bases). The V and J ends lost 7 bases and 2 bases respectively, with 12 bases between them. The CDR3 length is 14 residues. CDR1 is MNHEY and CDR2 is SVGAGI in the germline V gene. DNA of the CDR3: TGTGCCAGCAACGCTTCGGGGGGCAATCAGCCCCAGCATTTT. Translated: CASNASGGNQPQHF.

The chain is built from TRBV6-5 and TRBJ1-5; TRBD1 agrees at 8 bases. Germline V gene sequence: CDR1 MNHEY, CDR2 SVGAGI. This CDR3 spans 15 amino acids. The trim removed 6 bases at V and 7 bases at J, leaving 11 bases unmatched. The chain's CDR3 is CASRKGQGEYQPQHF. The CDR3 DNA follows: TGTGCCAGCAGAAAAGGACAGGGAGAGTACCAGCCCCAGCATTTT.

The chain has TRBV5-6 and TRBJ1-6; maybe TRBD1 (6 bases). The ends were cut back, 4 bases at V and 4 bases at J, with 15 bases in the middle. This CDR3 region has 16 residues. Per the germline V gene, CDR1 is SGHDT and CDR2 is YYEEEE. CDR3 bases: TGTGCCAGCAGCCCACCCGGACAGAGTTATAATTCACCCCTCCACTTT. Residues: CASSPPGQSYNSPLHF. Based on the CDR3 plus reference TRBV5-6 and TRBJ1-6, the full variable domain is DAGVTQSPTHLIKTRGQQVTLRCSPKSGHDTVSWYQQALGQGPQFIFQYYEEEERQRGNFPDRFSGHQFPNYSSELNVNALLLGDSALYLCASSPPGQSYNSPLHFGNGTRLTVT.

The CDR3 DNA reads as TGTGCCAGCAGCCCACGCGGACAGGGTTATGGCTACACCTTC. This translates into CASSPRGQGYGYTF. The V call is TRBV3-1 (or the pseudogene TRBV3-2), the J call TRBJ1-2; 8 bases agree with TRBD1. The CDR3 is made up of 14 amino acids. V dropped 4 bases and J dropped 5; count of bases not matched to a gene: 6. Per germline, CDR1 LGHDT and CDR2 YNNKEL (reference sequence).

The V gene is TRBV15, the J gene TRBJ2-2; 11 nucleotides agree with TRBD2. V shed 3 bases and J 7 bases; nucleotides not matched to a gene: 7. Germline V gene data show CDR1 as LNHNV and CDR2 as YYDKDF (reference sequence). The CDR3 runs to 16 residues. CDR3 region: CATSSLAGGLGGELFF. The CDR3 coding sequence is TGTGCCACCAGCAGTCTAGCGGGGGGCCTGGGCGGGGAGCTGTTTTTT.

The J gene is TRBJ1-5, the V gene TRBV18, with D perhaps matching TRBD1 (5 bases). CDR1 is KGHSH, CDR2 LQKENI, per germline. With 0 bases removed from V and 6 bases from J, the gap between germline ends came to 12 bases. The CDR3 spans 15 residues. The DNA of the CDR3 is TGTGCCAGCTCACCACCGGAAAGGGGAGGTCAGCCCCAGCATTTT. Protein product: CASSPPERGGQPQHF. The complete variable domain, with remaining parts taken from reference TRBV18 and TRBJ1-5, reads NAGVMQNPRHLVRRRGQEARLRCSPMKGHSHVYWYRQLPEEGLKFMVYLQKENIIDESGMPKERFSAEFPKEGPSILRIQQVVRGDSAAYFCASSPPERGGQPQHFGDGTRLSIL.

The J gene is TRBJ2-3, the V gene TRBV5-1, with D tentatively TRBD2 (6 bases). The CDR3 is 18 amino acids. CDR1 and CDR2 from the germline V gene are SGHRS and YFSETQ. V gave up 3 bases and J gave up 2 bases, with 22 bases separating them. In nucleotides, the CDR3 is TGCGCCAGCAGCTCACCCATTCCGGGACTCTCTTCCACAGATACGCAGTATTTT. It translates to CASSSPIPGLSSTDTQYF.

The chain is built from TRBV5-1 and TRBJ2-7; 8 bases align to TRBD2. CDR3 size: 14 residues. Losses at the gene ends were 4 bases for V and 3 bases for J; bases not matched to a gene: 6. Germline V gene sequence: CDR1 SGHRS, CDR2 YFSETQ. CDR3 residues: CASSPGGGSYEQYF. CDR3 nucleotides: TGCGCCAGCAGCCCGGGAGGGGGGAGCTACGAGCAGTACTTC.

The CDR3 loop is CASSQTQGAEDTQYF. The DNA of the CDR3 is TGTGCCAGCAGCCAGACACAGGGGGCTGAAGATACGCAGTATTTT. The chain employs TRBV3-1 (or the pseudogene TRBV3-2) and TRBJ2-3, with 9 nucleotides matching TRBD1. The length of the CDR3 is 15 residues. The V and J ends lost 3 bases and 5 bases, in that order; junction bases with no gene match: 6. Germline V gene sequence: CDR1 LGHDT, CDR2 YNNKEL (reference sequence).

The rearrangement joins TRBV5-1 to TRBJ1-2; a weak D match, TRBD1 (5 bases). This CDR3 is 13 amino acids long. Germline V CDR1 and CDR2: SGHRS, YFSETQ. V gave up 4 bases and J gave up 1 base, with 8 bases separating them. This CDR3 reads CASSMTVNYGYTF. The CDR3 nucleotides are TGCGCCAGCAGCATGACAGTTAACTATGGCTACACCTTC.

The V and J genes are TRBV9 and TRBJ1-4, with D unclear. The CDR3 contains 15 residues. Germline V CDR1 and CDR2: SGDLS, YYNGEE. V was clipped by 0 bases and J by 7 bases, with 13 bases between them. The CDR3 DNA follows: TGTGCCAGCAGCGTAGGGCAAAACCTGGTTGAAAAACTGTTTTTT. Translation gives CASSVGQNLVEKLFF.

This clone has a single count. This specimen includes other DNA sequences encoding the same CDR3. J is TRBJ1-5 and V is TRBV28; tentative D call: TRBD1 (6 bases). The ends were cut back, 3 bases at V and 1 base at J, with 10 bases in the middle. Germline values: CDR1 MDHEN, CDR2 SYDVKM. The CDR3 is 15 amino acids. In DNA form, the CDR3 reads TGTGCCAGCAGTTTGGGGGGGGCAAGCAATCAGCCCCAGCATTTT. The encoded protein is CASSLGGASNQPQHF.

The V and J genes are TRBV7-2 and TRBJ2-3; 9 positions agree with TRBD1. Germline CDR1 and CDR2: SGHTA and FQGNSA. J was trimmed by 5 bases and V by 2 bases; bases with no gene match: 8. CDR3 length: 16 residues. The CDR3 is CASSLFGTGSGDTQYF. The CDR3 DNA sequence: TGTGCCAGCAGCTTATTCGGGACAGGGAGCGGAGATACGCAGTATTTT.

This chain links TRBV6-4 with TRBJ2-7; no firm D call. There are 10 residues in the CDR3. Germline V gene lookup returns CDR1 MRHNA and CDR2 SNTAGT. The CDR3 spells CLLLGYEQYF. DNA of the CDR3: TGTCTCCTCCTAGGTTACGAGCAGTACTTC.

The V gene is TRBV5-5, the J gene TRBJ2-7; D might be TRBD2 (7 bases). Trimming removed 4 bases from V and 5 bases from J, with 22 bases in between. The CDR3 extends over 16 amino acids. Germline CDR1 reads SGHKS; CDR2 reads YYEKEE (reference sequence). The CDR3 spells CASSPLTGRGAHEQYF. The CDR3 DNA reads as TGTGCCAGCAGCCCCCTAACGGGCCGGGGGGCCCACGAGCAGTACTTC.

The CDR3 sequence is CASSEGPGDSNQPQHF. The CDR3 DNA follows: TGTGCCAGCAGTGAAGGGCCAGGGGATAGCAATCAGCCCCAGCATTTT. The V call is TRBV2, the J call TRBJ1-5; tentatively, D is TRBD1 (6 bases). V lost 1 base and J 0 bases, leaving 10 bases between the germline ends. Germline V CDR1 and CDR2: SNHLY, FYNNEI. The CDR3 is 16 amino acids.

The rearrangement joins TRBV7-9 to TRBJ2-3, with 10 bases aligning to TRBD1. Germline-derived CDR1 and CDR2 are SEHNR and FQNEAQ (reference sequence). V dropped 3 bases and J dropped 2; count of bases not matched to a gene: 5. This CDR3 spans 16 amino acids. DNA of the CDR3: TGTGCCAGCAGCTTGACAGGGGGCTGGAACACAGATACGCAGTATTTT. The encoded protein is CASSLTGGWNTDTQYF.